The 21 T cell receptor beta chains listed next were all sequenced from one sample in a study of chemoradiotherapy in HPV16-positive cancers. Assay: immunoSEQ multiplex PCR; the TCRdb copy retains only in-frame clones and omits some. This sample yields tens of thousands of clones, of which approximately 90% are seen a single time; around 2.3% belongs to the top ten. Here the sequenced sample was blood, taken from a patient who underwent chemoradiotherapy. These receptors were collected from a human donor with HPV-associated anogenital cancer.

This chain joins TRBV6-5 and TRBJ2-7, with a possible D match to TRBD1 (6 bases). CDR1 is MNHEY, CDR2 SVGAGI, per germline. V lost 6 bases to trimming and J lost 0 bases, with 12 bases between them. The CDR3 loop spans 14 amino acids. The CDR3: CASRPPGVSYEQYF. Written as DNA, the CDR3 is TGTGCCAGCAGGCCCCCAGGGGTCTCCTACGAGCAGTACTTC.

The chain links TRBV18 to TRBJ2-7, with TRBD1 identical over 7 bases. Per the germline V gene, CDR1 is KGHSH and CDR2 is LQKENI. Unmatched junction bases numbered 13, after V lost 4 bases and J lost 7 bases. The CDR3 contains 15 residues. CDR3 residues: CASSLYGTVQREQYF. In DNA, the CDR3 is TGTGCCAGCTCACTATACGGGACAGTGCAAAGGGAGCAGTACTTC.

This clone was seen once. This chain connects TRBV6-5 to TRBJ1-1, with D perhaps TRBD1 (5 bases). Trimming shortened V by 6 bases and J by 4 bases, and 18 bases separated the two germline ends. Germline V gene lookup returns CDR1 MNHEY and CDR2 SVGAGI. CDR3 size: 15 residues. Written as DNA, the CDR3 is TGTGCCAGCAGCCTAGTACAGGCGCGGGGCACTGAAGCTTTCTTT. It yields the protein CASSLVQARGTEAFF.

This chain joins TRBV18 and TRBJ1-4, with D uncertain. The CDR3 has 14 residues. Trimming removed 1 base at V and 3 bases at J, with 6 bases between. Germline assignment: CDR1 KGHSH and CDR2 LQKENI. Written as DNA, the CDR3 is TGTGCCAGCTCACCACGGGGATCTAATGAAAAACTGTTTTTT. Protein: CASSPRGSNEKLFF.

The rearrangement links TRBV13 to TRBJ2-1; 7 bases match TRBD1. V was pared by 1 base and J by 10 bases, with 7 bases of the junction left unmatched. The CDR3 sequence is 14 residues long. Per germline, CDR1 PRHDT and CDR2 FYEKMQ (reference sequence). The CDR3 nucleotides read TGTGCCAGCAGCTTAGCGCCAGGGGGAAACGAGCAGTTCTTC. It translates to CASSLAPGGNEQFF. Full variable domain (remainder filled in from reference TRBV13 and TRBJ2-1): AAGVIQSPRHLIKEKRETATLKCYPIPRHDTVYWYQQGPGQDPQFLISFYEKMQSDKGSIPDRFSAQQFSDYHSELNMSSLELGDSALYFCASSLAPGGNEQFFGPGTRLTVL.

The V and J genes are TRBV30 and TRBJ1-2; TRBD1 matches at 9 bases. CDR3 length: 14 amino acids. The germline V gene has CDR1 GTSNPN and CDR2 SVGIG (reference sequence). Unmatched junction bases numbered 6, after V lost 3 bases and J lost 4 bases. CDR3 amino acids: CAWRGQGGFYGYTF. CDR3 nucleotide sequence: TGTGCCTGGAGGGGACAGGGAGGCTTCTATGGCTACACCTTC.

The chain combines TRBV7-8 with TRBJ1-6, with no clear D. The CDR3 runs 16 residues. Germline V lookup: CDR1 SGHVS, CDR2 FQNEAQ. Trimming cost V 5 bases and J 7 bases, with 18 bases left between them. CDR3 DNA sequence: TGTGCCAGCAGCCTCCCGGGAACCGAGAGGAATTCACCCCTCCACTTT. Encoded protein: CASSLPGTERNSPLHF.

This clone came up once. The rearrangement uses TRBV2 and TRBJ2-2; D unresolved. This CDR3 is built from 12 residues. Germline values: CDR1 SNHLY, CDR2 FYNNEI. With 2 bases removed from V and 7 bases from J, the gap between germline ends came to 5 bases. CDR3 sequence reads: CASSENSGELFF. The CDR3 bases are TGTGCCAGCAGTGAAAATAGCGGGGAGCTGTTTTTT.

V gene TRBV7-2 combines with J gene TRBJ1-3; D uncertain. Trimming pared 5 bases from V and 10 bases from J, leaving 18 bases between. Germline V gene data show CDR1 as SGHTA and CDR2 as FQGNSA. The CDR3 totals 14 residues. The CDR3 spells CASSPTGWERTIYF. The CDR3 nucleotides read TGTGCCAGCAGCCCGACGGGCTGGGAAAGGACCATATATTTT.

The chain is built from TRBV19 and TRBJ1-1; 8 nucleotides line up with TRBD1. The length of the CDR3 is 13 residues. Germline trimming cut 7 bases from V and 10 bases from J; bases unmatched to any gene: 11. In germline, CDR1 is LNHDA, CDR2 SQIVND (reference sequence). The CDR3 reads CASTVGQGAGAFF. The DNA of the CDR3 is TGTGCCAGTACCGTAGGGCAGGGGGCTGGAGCTTTCTTT.

The chain is built from TRBV6-5 and TRBJ1-1; 7 bases line up with TRBD1. CDR1 is MNHEY and CDR2 is SVGAGI in the germline V gene. After removal of 7 bases from V and 5 bases from J, the junction contained 10 bases not matched to a gene. The CDR3 contains 14 residues. For the CDR3, the DNA is TGTGCCAGCACCTTATTCAGGGGGTATACTGAAGCTTTCTTT. Translated: CASTLFRGYTEAFF.

This chain uses TRBV23-1 with TRBJ2-5; possible D gene TRBD2, 5 bases. TRBV23-1 is an open reading frame whose function is uncertain. The CDR3 covers 15 residues. The V end was cut by 10 bases, the J end by 3 bases, with 21 bases between. The CDR3 here is CATGPPSRREETQYF. Here the CDR3 DNA reads TGCGCCACCGGGCCCCCTAGCCGGCGGGAAGAGACCCAGTACTTC.

The gene calls are TRBV27 and TRBJ1-6, with 8 bases lining up with TRBD1. The CDR3 is 16 residues long. The germline V gene has CDR1 MNHEY and CDR2 SMNVEV (reference sequence). V was pared by 4 bases and J by 4 bases, with 6 bases of the junction left unmatched. CDR3 amino acids: CASSWTGISYNSPLHF. The CDR3 DNA reads as TGTGCCAGCAGTTGGACAGGGATTTCTTATAATTCACCCCTCCACTTT.

This rearrangement joins TRBV7-2 to TRBJ2-5; D unresolved. V gave up 4 bases and J gave up 1 base, with 13 bases separating them. CDR1 and CDR2 from the germline V gene are SGHTA and FQGNSA. The CDR3 totals 15 residues. CDR3: CASSSEASFQETQYF. As DNA, the CDR3 is TGTGCCAGCAGCTCTGAAGCGTCCTTCCAAGAGACCCAGTACTTC.

The chain couples TRBV6-5 to TRBJ2-7; D possibly corresponds to TRBD2 (6 bases). V was pared by 4 bases and J by 4 bases, with 20 bases between. This CDR3 contains 16 residues. Germline V gene data show CDR1 as MNHEY and CDR2 as SVGAGI. The CDR3 region is CASSFGFARGGYEQYF. CDR3 DNA: TGTGCCAGCAGTTTCGGGTTTGCGCGGGGTGGGTACGAGCAGTACTTC.

The rearrangement links TRBV18 to TRBJ1-1; 8 bases are shared with TRBD1. V shed 2 bases, J shed 5 bases, and the junction held 4 bases outside the gene matches. The CDR3 totals 14 residues. Germline CDR1 KGHSH, CDR2 LQKENI. The CDR3: CASSPYTGGTEAFF. DNA of the CDR3: TGTGCCAGCTCACCATACACAGGGGGAACTGAAGCTTTCTTT.

The V gene is TRBV29-1, the J gene TRBJ1-1; the D is unclear. Deletions cut 5 bases from V and 1 base from J, with 8 bases between. CDR3 length: 12 residues. Germline CDR1 reads SQVTM; CDR2 reads ANQGSEA. In DNA form, the CDR3 reads TGCAGCGTTAAGGCCCCGAACACTGAAGCTTTCTTT. Encoded protein: CSVKAPNTEAFF.

This chain connects TRBV11-2 to TRBJ2-3; perhaps TRBD1 as D (5 bases). The V and J ends lost 5 bases and 8 bases respectively, with 11 bases between them. The CDR3 runs to 12 residues. Looked up from germline, CDR1 is SGHAT and CDR2 is FQNNGV. In DNA form, the CDR3 reads TGTGCCAGCAGCGGAGATCAGGGTACGCAGTATTTT. Protein product: CASSGDQGTQYF.

CDR3 sequence: CASSPTSGGNTDTQYF. The CDR3 coding sequence is TGCGCCAGCAGCCCCACTAGCGGGGGAAACACAGATACGCAGTATTTT. The chain combines TRBV10-2 with TRBJ2-3; 11 bases agree with TRBD2. From germline, CDR1 is WSHSY and CDR2 SAAADI. V lost 6 bases to trimming and J lost 2 bases; unmatched junction nucleotides: 7. The CDR3 covers 16 residues.

The chain combines TRBV6-4 with TRBJ2-7, with TRBD1 identical over 9 bases. CDR3 length: 15 residues. With V trimmed by 5 bases and J by 3 bases, 8 bases remained unmatched. Germline CDR1 MRHNA, CDR2 SNTAGT. DNA for the CDR3: TGTGCCAGCAGTTTAATAGCGACAGGGGGCTACGAGCAGTACTTC. It codes for CASSLIATGGYEQYF.

The V call is TRBV7-9, the J call TRBJ1-5; D call uncertain. The CDR3 runs 12 residues. CDR1 and CDR2 from the germline V gene are SEHNR and FQNEAQ (reference sequence). The V and J ends lost 5 bases and 3 bases respectively, with 5 bases between them. The CDR3 nucleotides read TGTGCCAGCAGCGCATACAATCAGCCCCAGCATTTT. It codes for CASSAYNQPQHF.